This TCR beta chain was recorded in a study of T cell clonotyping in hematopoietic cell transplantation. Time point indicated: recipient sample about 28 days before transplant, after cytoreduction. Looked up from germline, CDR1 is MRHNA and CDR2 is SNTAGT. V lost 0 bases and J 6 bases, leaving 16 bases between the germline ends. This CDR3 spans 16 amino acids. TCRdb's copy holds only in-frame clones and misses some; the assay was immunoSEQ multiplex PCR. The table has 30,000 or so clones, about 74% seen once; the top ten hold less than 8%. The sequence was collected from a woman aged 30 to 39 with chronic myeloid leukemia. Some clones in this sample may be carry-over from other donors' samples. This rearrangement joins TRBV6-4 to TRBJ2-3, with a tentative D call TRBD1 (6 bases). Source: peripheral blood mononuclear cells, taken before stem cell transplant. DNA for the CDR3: TGTGCCAGCAGTGACTCGATGGGGGCCAGTGGGGATACGCAGTATTTT. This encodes CASSDSMGASGDTQYF.